One and the same sample provided the 18 T cell receptor beta chains below, sequenced in a study of OX40 agonist ivuxolimab in advanced cancers. Receptor amplification or capture employed the immunoSEQ multiplex PCR assay. In its TCRdb copy, this immuneACCESS table keeps in-frame sequences only and misses some clones. Where compared with another copy, unresolved V genes explain less than half of these, and the others have no known cause. The sample contains 50,000 to 65,000 clones, around 90% of them found a single time. The ten largest clonotypes hold 0.67% of the sample. The sequencing here drew on CD4+ or CD8+ T cells sorted from blood, taken in a trial of the OX40 agonist ivuxolimab. Receptor source: an adult with an advanced solid tumor such as melanoma, head and neck, liver or kidney cancer.

This clone is medium-sized (0.01 to 0.1%) within its sample. The chain is built from TRBV28 and TRBJ1-2; possible D gene TRBD1, 5 bases. Germline V lookup: CDR1 MDHEN, CDR2 SYDVKM. V was trimmed by 6 bases and J by 5 bases, leaving 13 bases between them. The CDR3 is made up of 13 amino acids. The CDR3 here is CASSPRQRYGYTF. The CDR3 DNA sequence: TGTGCCAGCAGCCCGAGACAGCGATATGGCTACACCTTC.

The gene calls are TRBV18 and TRBJ2-2; tentative D call: TRBD2 (5 bases). Germline assignment: CDR1 KGHSH and CDR2 LQKENI. This CDR3 spans 16 amino acids. With 6 bases removed from V and 5 bases from J, the gap between germline ends came to 19 bases. In DNA, the CDR3 is TGTGCCAGCTCGCAGAGAGCGGCCGTCGGGACCGGGGAGCTGTTTTTT. It yields the protein CASSQRAAVGTGELFF. Full variable domain (outside the CDR3, taken from reference TRBV18 and TRBJ2-2): NAGVMQNPRHLVRRRGQEARLRCSPMKGHSHVYWYRQLPEEGLKFMVYLQKENIIDESGMPKERFSAEFPKEGPSILRIQQVVRGDSAAYFCASSQRAAVGTGELFFGEGSRLTVL.

A single count supports this clone. V is TRBV6-5 and J is TRBJ2-3; D might be TRBD2 (5 bases). The CDR3 has 13 residues. CDR1 is MNHEY, CDR2 SVGAGI, per germline. V was trimmed by 7 bases and J by 1 base, leaving 9 bases between them. The CDR3 DNA reads TGTGCCAGCAAGCCCGGGGGCACAGATACGCAGTATTTT. Protein product: CASKPGGTDTQYF.

The rearrangement joins TRBV19 to TRBJ2-2; maybe TRBD1 (5 bases). Per the germline V gene, CDR1 is LNHDA and CDR2 is SQIVND (reference sequence). V lost 7 bases and J 3 bases, leaving 12 bases between the germline ends. The CDR3 totals 14 residues. The CDR3 protein is CASMKGLDTGELFF. The CDR3 DNA is TGTGCCAGTATGAAGGGGCTTGACACCGGGGAGCTGTTTTTT.

The chain joins TRBV11-3 to TRBJ2-2; D call uncertain. V shed 2 bases and J shed 3 bases, with 10 bases lying between them. The CDR3 length is 15 residues. Germline lookup yields CDR1 SGHNT and CDR2 YENEEA. The DNA for the CDR3 is TGTGCCAGCAGCTTAAACGGCCTGGACACCGGGGAGCTGTTTTTT. Protein sequence: CASSLNGLDTGELFF. Using reference TRBV11-3 and TRBJ2-2 for the parts outside the CDR3, the full variable domain is EAGVVQSPRYKIIEKKQPVAFWCNPISGHNTLYWYLQNLGQGPELLIRYENEEAVDDSQLPKDRFSAERLKGVDSTLKIQPAELGDSAVYLCASSLNGLDTGELFFGEGSRLTVL.

This clone occurred once. V is TRBV12-1 and J is TRBJ2-7; the table's D gene call, TRBD2, was not cross checked with the DNA. TRBV12-1 is reported as a pseudogene. The CDR3 has 16 residues. As DNA, the CDR3 is TGTGCCAGCAGCTTTCGCCCGCTACCCCCATCCTACGAGCAGTACTTC. Amino acid sequence: CASSFRPLPPSYEQYF.

The chain links TRBV19 to TRBJ2-1; TRBD2 agrees at 7 bases. V was clipped by 3 bases and J by 1 base; unmatched bases: 6. The V gene's germline CDR1 is LNHDA and CDR2 SQIVND (reference sequence). The CDR3 has 16 residues. CDR3 region: CASSMSGGTSYNEQFF. In DNA, the CDR3 is TGTGCCAGTAGTATGTCGGGGGGTACGTCCTACAATGAGCAGTTCTTC.

This sequence joins TRBV29-1 and TRBJ1-1, with TRBD1 identical over 9 bases. The V segment lost 3 bases and the J segment 4 bases; nucleotides outside the gene matches: 0. Germline V gene lookup returns CDR1 SQVTM and CDR2 ANQGSEA. The CDR3 is made up of 12 amino acids. CDR3 sequence (DNA): TGCAGCGTTGAGGACAGGGGCACTGAAGCTTTCTTT. This encodes CSVEDRGTEAFF.

V gene TRBV7-9 combines with J gene TRBJ2-3; D unresolved. CDR3 length: 16 residues. Germline V lookup: CDR1 SEHNR, CDR2 FQNEAQ (reference sequence). V was trimmed by 4 bases and J by 3 bases, leaving 17 bases between them. The DNA for the CDR3 is TGTGCCAGCAGCTCGGCGGCACAGAAACGAACAGATACGCAGTATTTT. This translates into CASSSAAQKRTDTQYF. Combining the CDR3 with reference TRBV7-9 and TRBJ2-3 gives the whole variable domain DTGVSQNPRHKITKRGQNVTFRCDPISEHNRLYWYRQTLGQGPEFLTYFQNEAQLEKSRLLSDRFSAERPKGSFSTLEIQRTEQGDSAMYLCASSSAAQKRTDTQYFGPGTRLTVL.

The V and J genes are TRBV5-1 and TRBJ2-1, with a tentative D call TRBD2 (6 bases). Between the trimmed V and J ends, which lost 0 bases and 6 bases, there was a span of 13 bases. Germline CDR1 SGHRS, CDR2 YFSETQ. CDR3 length: 15 residues. The CDR3 loop is CASSLDGRLGNEQFF. The CDR3 nucleotides read TGCGCCAGCAGCTTGGATGGGAGGTTGGGCAATGAGCAGTTCTTC.

The V call is TRBV7-9, the J call TRBJ1-5; the D is unclear. The V gene lost 2 bases and the J gene lost 5 bases, with 7 bases spanning the gap. The CDR3 sequence is 13 residues long. Germline lookup yields CDR1 SEHNR and CDR2 FQNEAQ (reference sequence). The CDR3 DNA sequence: TGTGCCAGCAGCTTACAAACAGATCAGCCCCAGCATTTT. As protein: CASSLQTDQPQHF.

The genes are TRBV4-1 and TRBJ2-2; 9 nucleotides match TRBD2. V lost 7 bases and J lost 0; bases outside the gene matches: 6. The CDR3 spans 16 residues. The V gene's germline CDR1 is MGHRA and CDR2 YSYEKL. The CDR3 DNA reads as TGCGCCAGCACCCTGTCTAGCGGGACGAACACCGGGGAGCTGTTTTTT. Residues: CASTLSSGTNTGELFF.

The CDR3 loop is CASSGGGGWGNEKLFF. Written as DNA, the CDR3 is TGTGCCAGCAGCGGTGGAGGTGGTTGGGGTAATGAAAAACTGTTTTTT. The rearrangement joins TRBV5-5 to TRBJ1-4; no clear D gene. Trimming removed 4 bases at V and 4 bases at J, with 17 bases between. The length of the CDR3 is 16 residues. Germline CDR1 SGHKS, CDR2 YYEKEE (reference sequence).

V is TRBV7-8 and J is TRBJ1-5; D uncertain. Trimming left V 4 bases short and J 0 bases short, with 13 bases between. The CDR3 totals 16 residues. Germline CDR1 and CDR2: SGHVS and FQNEAQ. CDR3 residues: CASSSTGRVSNQPQHF. The DNA of the CDR3 is TGTGCCAGCAGCTCAACCGGACGGGTTAGCAATCAGCCCCAGCATTTT.

This rearrangement joins TRBV5-8 to TRBJ2-2; tentatively, D is TRBD2 (6 bases). Looked up from germline, CDR1 is SGHTS and CDR2 is YDEGEE. CDR3 length: 18 residues. Between the trimmed V and J ends, which lost 7 bases and 2 bases, there was a span of 24 bases. CDR3: CASSFPRGLLANTGELFF. In nucleotides, the CDR3 is TGTGCCAGCTCCTTCCCCCGGGGACTTTTGGCTAACACCGGGGAGCTGTTTTTT. Filled out from reference TRBV5-8 and TRBJ2-2, the complete variable domain reads EAGVTQSPTHLIKTRGQQATLRCSPISGHTSVYWYQQALGLGLQFLLWYDEGEERNRGNFPPRFSGRQFPNYSSELNVNALELEDSALYLCASSFPRGLLANTGELFFGEGSRLTVL.

The chain couples TRBV10-3 to TRBJ1-5; D not certain. Deletions cut 2 bases from V and 5 bases from J, with 19 bases between. Germline assignment: CDR1 ENHRY and CDR2 SYGVKD. The CDR3 has 17 residues. The CDR3 bases are TGTGCCATCAGTGAGAAAGTCAATCGGGCAGCAGATCAGCCCCAGCATTTT. Encoded protein: CAISEKVNRAADQPQHF.

The genes are TRBV2 and TRBJ2-1; 10 bases match TRBD2. The V and J ends lost 6 bases and 7 bases, in that order; junction bases with no gene match: 9. Per the germline V gene, CDR1 is SNHLY and CDR2 is FYNNEI. This CDR3 is 15 amino acids long. Written as DNA, the CDR3 is TGTGCCAGCAGGGGAGTAAGCGGGAGGGGTAATGAGCAGTTCTTC. Protein sequence: CASRGVSGRGNEQFF.

The V call is TRBV7-3, the J call TRBJ2-1; D not certain. Germline V CDR1 and CDR2: SGHTA, FQGTGA. Trimming shortened V by 4 bases and J by 2 bases, and 12 bases separated the two germline ends. This CDR3 comprises 15 residues. In DNA, the CDR3 is TGTGCCAGCAGCTCCGGCAGTGATCCCTACAATGAGCAGTTCTTC. Its translation: CASSSGSDPYNEQFF.